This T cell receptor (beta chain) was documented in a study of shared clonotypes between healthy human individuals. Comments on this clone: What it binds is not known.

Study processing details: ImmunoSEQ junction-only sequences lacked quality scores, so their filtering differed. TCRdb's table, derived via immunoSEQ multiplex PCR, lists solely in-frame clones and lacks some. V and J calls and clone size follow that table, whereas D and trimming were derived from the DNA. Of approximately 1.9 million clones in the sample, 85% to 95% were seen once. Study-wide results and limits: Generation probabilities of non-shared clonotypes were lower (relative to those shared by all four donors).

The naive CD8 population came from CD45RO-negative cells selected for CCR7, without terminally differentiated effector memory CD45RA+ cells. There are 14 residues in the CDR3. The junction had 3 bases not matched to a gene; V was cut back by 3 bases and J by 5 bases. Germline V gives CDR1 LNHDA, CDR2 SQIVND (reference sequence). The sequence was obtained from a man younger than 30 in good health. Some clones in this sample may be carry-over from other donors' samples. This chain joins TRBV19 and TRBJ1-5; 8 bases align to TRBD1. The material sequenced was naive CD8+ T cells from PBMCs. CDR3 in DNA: TGTGCCAGTAGTATCATGACAGGGGATCAGCCCCAGCATTTT. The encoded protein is CASSIMTGDQPQHF.